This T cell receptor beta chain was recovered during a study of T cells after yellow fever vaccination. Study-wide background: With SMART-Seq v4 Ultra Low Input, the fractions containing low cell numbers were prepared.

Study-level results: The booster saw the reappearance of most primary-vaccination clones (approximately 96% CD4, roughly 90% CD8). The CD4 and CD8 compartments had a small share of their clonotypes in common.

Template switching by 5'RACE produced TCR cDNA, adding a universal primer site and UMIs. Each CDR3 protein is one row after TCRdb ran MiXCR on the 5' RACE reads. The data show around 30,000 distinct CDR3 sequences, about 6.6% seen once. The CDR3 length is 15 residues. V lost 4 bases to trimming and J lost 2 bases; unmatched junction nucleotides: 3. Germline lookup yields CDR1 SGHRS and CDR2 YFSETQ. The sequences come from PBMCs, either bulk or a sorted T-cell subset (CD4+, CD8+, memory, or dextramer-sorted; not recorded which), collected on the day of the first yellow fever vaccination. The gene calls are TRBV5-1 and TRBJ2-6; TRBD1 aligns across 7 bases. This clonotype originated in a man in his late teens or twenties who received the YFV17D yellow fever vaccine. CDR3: CASSRDRAGANVLTF. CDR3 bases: TGCGCCAGCAGCCGTGACAGGGCTGGGGCCAACGTCCTGACTTTC.